The source of this T cell receptor (beta chain) is a study of OX40 agonist ivuxolimab in advanced cancers. The assay was immunoSEQ multiplex PCR, and TCRdb's table has in-frame clones only and misses some. The sample includes approximately 70,000 clones, roughly nine tenths of them seen just once. From germline, CDR1 is SNHLY and CDR2 FYNNEI. The trim removed 7 bases at V and 4 bases at J, leaving 5 bases unmatched. The CDR3 totals 14 residues. Sequences were derived from CD4+ or CD8+ T cells sorted from blood, sampled in a trial of the OX40 agonist ivuxolimab. The chain employs TRBV2 and TRBJ2-1; 9 positions match TRBD2. The sequence came from an adult with an advanced solid tumor such as melanoma, head and neck, liver or kidney cancer. The CDR3 DNA reads TGTGCCAGCATGGCGACTAGCGGTTACAATGAGCAGTTCTTC. Protein sequence: CASMATSGYNEQFF.